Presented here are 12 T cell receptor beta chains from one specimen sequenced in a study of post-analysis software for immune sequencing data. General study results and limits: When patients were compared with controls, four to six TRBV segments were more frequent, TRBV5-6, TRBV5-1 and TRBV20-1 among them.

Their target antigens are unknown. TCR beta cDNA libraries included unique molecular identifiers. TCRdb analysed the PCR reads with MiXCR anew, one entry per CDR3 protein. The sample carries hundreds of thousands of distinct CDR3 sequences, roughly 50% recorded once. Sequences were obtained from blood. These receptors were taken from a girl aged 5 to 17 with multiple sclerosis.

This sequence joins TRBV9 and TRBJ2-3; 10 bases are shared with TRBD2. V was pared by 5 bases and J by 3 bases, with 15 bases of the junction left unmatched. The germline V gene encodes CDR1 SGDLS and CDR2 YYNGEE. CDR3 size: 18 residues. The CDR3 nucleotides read TGTGCCAGCAGGGCAGCGGGGGGGCCGGAGTTGAGAACAGATACGCAGTATTTT. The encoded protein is CASRAAGGPELRTDTQYF.

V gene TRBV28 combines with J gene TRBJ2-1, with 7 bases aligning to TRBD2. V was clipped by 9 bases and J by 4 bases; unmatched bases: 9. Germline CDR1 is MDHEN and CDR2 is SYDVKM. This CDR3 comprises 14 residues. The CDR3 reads CASSKSGGYNEQFF. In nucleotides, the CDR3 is TGTGCCAGTTCTAAATCGGGGGGATACAATGAGCAGTTCTTC.

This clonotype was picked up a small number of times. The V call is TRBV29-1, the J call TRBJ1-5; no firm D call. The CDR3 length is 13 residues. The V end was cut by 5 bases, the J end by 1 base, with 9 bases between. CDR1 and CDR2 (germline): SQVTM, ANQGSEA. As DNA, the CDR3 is TGCAGCGTTTCGGCGGCCAGCAATCAGCCCCAGCATTTT. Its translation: CSVSAASNQPQHF.

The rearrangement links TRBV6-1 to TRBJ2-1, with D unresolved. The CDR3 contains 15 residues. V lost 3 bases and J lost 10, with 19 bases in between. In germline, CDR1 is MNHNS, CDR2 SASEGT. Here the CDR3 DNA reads TGTGCCAGCAGTGATTCGGCCCTAGGAAGTCAAGAGCAGTTCTTC. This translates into CASSDSALGSQEQFF.

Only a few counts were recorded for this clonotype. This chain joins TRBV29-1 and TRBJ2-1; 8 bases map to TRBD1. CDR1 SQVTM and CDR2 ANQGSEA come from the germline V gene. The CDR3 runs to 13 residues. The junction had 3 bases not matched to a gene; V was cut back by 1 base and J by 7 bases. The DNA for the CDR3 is TGCAGCGTTGAAGGGACAGGGTCTAATGAGCAGTTCTTC. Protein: CSVEGTGSNEQFF.

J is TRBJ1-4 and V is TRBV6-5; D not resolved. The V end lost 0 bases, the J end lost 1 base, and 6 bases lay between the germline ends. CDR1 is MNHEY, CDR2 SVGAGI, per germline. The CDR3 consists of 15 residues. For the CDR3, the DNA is TGTGCCAGCAGTTACTCGGCCGTAACTAATGAAAAACTGTTTTTT. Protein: CASSYSAVTNEKLFF.

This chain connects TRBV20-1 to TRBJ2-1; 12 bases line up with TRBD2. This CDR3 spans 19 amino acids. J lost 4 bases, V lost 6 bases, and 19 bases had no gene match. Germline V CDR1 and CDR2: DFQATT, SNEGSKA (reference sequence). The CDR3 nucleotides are TGCAGTGCCCCAAAGGGGGTTACTAGCGGGGGGCGAAATTACAATGAGCAGTTCTTC. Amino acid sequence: CSAPKGVTSGGRNYNEQFF.

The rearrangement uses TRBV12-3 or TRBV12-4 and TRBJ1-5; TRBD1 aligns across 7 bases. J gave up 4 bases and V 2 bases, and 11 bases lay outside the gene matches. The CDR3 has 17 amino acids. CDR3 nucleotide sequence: TGTGCCAGCAGTTTAAGCGGGGGGCAGGGGGAAAATCAGCCCCAGCATTTT. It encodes CASSLSGGQGENQPQHF.

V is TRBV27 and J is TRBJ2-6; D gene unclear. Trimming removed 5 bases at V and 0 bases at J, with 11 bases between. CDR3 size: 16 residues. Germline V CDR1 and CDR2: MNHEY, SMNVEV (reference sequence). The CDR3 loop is CASSPQSPSGANVLTF. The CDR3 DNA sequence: TGTGCCAGCAGTCCACAGTCCCCCTCTGGGGCCAACGTCCTGACTTTC. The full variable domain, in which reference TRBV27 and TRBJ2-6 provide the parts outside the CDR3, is EAQVTQNPRYLITVTGKKLTVTCSQNMNHEYMSWYRQDPGLGLRQIYYSMNVEVTDKGDVPEGYKVSRKEKRNFPLILESPSPNQTSLYFCASSPQSPSGANVLTFGAGSRLTVL.

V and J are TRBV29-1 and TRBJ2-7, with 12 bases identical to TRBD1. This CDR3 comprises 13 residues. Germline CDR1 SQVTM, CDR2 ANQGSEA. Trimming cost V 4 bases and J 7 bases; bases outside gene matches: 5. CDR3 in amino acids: CSVGDRGLFEQYF. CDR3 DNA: TGCAGCGTTGGGGACAGGGGGCTTTTTGAGCAGTACTTC.

The CDR3 spells CASSQEVTVSGYGYTF. The CDR3 DNA reads as TGTGCCAGCAGCCAAGAGGTGACAGTTTCCGGCTATGGCTACACCTTC. V gene TRBV14 combines with J gene TRBJ1-2; TRBD1 is a possible D gene (5 bases). The CDR3 is 16 residues long. CDR1 is SGHDN, CDR2 FVKESK, per germline. Trimming removed 0 bases at V and 4 bases at J, with 15 bases between.

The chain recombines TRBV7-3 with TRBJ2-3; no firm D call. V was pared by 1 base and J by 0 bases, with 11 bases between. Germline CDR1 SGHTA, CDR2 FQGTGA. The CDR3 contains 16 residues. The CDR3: CASSLRPLSSTDTQYF. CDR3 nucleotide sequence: TGTGCCAGCAGCTTAAGGCCGCTCTCTAGCACAGATACGCAGTATTTT.